Following are 16 T cell receptor beta chains from one sample sequenced in a study of early T cells in non-severe SARS-CoV-2 infection. TCRdb processed the 5' RACE reads anew with MiXCR; each CDR3 protein has one entry. The sample shows 81,000 or so distinct CDR3 sequences, 9.5% to 15% of them seen only once. The sample taken for sequencing was whole blood. These receptors were obtained from an adult who was a healthcare worker with PCR-confirmed SARS-CoV-2 infection or an uninfected control (not recorded which).

This clonotype was detected many times. V usage is TRBV7-2 and J usage is TRBJ1-3; TRBD1 is a possible D gene (6 bases). V dropped 5 bases and J dropped 0 bases, with 11 bases sitting between them. The CDR3 totals 15 residues. Looked up from germline, CDR1 is SGHTA and CDR2 is FQGNSA. The CDR3, as DNA: TGTGCCAGCAGCCGGACAGCATTCTCTGGAAACACCATATATTTT. This translates into CASSRTAFSGNTIYF.

The sample holds a few counts of this clonotype. J is TRBJ2-1 and V is TRBV19; D not certain. The V gene's germline CDR1 is LNHDA and CDR2 SQIVND (reference sequence). The V and J ends lost 0 bases and 6 bases respectively, with 6 bases between them. This CDR3 region has 13 residues. The CDR3 protein is CASSIDRTNEQFF. CDR3 DNA sequence: TGTGCCAGTAGTATAGATCGTACCAATGAGCAGTTCTTC.

This clonotype was picked up a small number of times. The chain joins TRBV29-1 to TRBJ2-1; possible D gene TRBD2, 5 bases. The CDR3 totals 13 residues. Germline lookup yields CDR1 SQVTM and CDR2 ANQGSEA. Trimming removed 4 bases from V and 0 bases from J, with 7 bases in between. CDR3 amino acids: CSVVGSSYNEQFF. Written as DNA, the CDR3 is TGCAGCGTTGTAGGGAGCTCCTACAATGAGCAGTTCTTC.

The chain employs TRBV29-1 and TRBJ2-5; D may be TRBD1 (5 bases). CDR1 is SQVTM and CDR2 is ANQGSEA in the germline V gene. Deletions cut 2 bases from V and 5 bases from J, with 15 bases between. The CDR3 has 14 residues. The CDR3 DNA reads TGCAGCGTTGAACAAGTGGTCCACAGGGAGACCCAGTACTTC. The encoded protein is CSVEQVVHRETQYF.

The genes are TRBV20-1 and TRBJ1-1, with a tentative D call TRBD1 (5 bases). The germline V gene encodes CDR1 DFQATT and CDR2 SNEGSKA (reference sequence). Trimming took 3 bases from V and 4 from J, leaving 12 bases between them. The CDR3 is made up of 13 amino acids. The CDR3 spells CSASPRVGTEAFF. The CDR3 DNA follows: TGCAGTGCTAGTCCCAGGGTGGGCACTGAAGCTTTCTTT.

In its sample, this clonotype was seen once. A much more abundant neighbour one base away suggests this may be a read error. This sequence joins TRBV18 and TRBJ1-2; 7 bases fit TRBD1. Trimming cost V 4 bases and J 6 bases; bases outside gene matches: 5. The CDR3 length is 13 residues. Looked up from germline, CDR1 is KGHSH and CDR2 is LQKENI. As DNA, the CDR3 is TGTGCCAGCTCACTCGACAGGGTACATGGCTACACCTTC. This gives the protein CASSLDRVHGYTF. Based on the CDR3 plus reference TRBV18 and TRBJ1-2, the full variable domain is NAGVMQNPRHLVRRRGQEARLRCSPMKGHSHVYWYRQLPEEGLKFMVYLQKENIIDESGMPKERFSAEFPKEGPSILRIQQVVRGDSAAYFCASSLDRVHGYTFGSGTRLTVV.

This clonotype was seen a handful of times. V and J are TRBV20-1 and TRBJ1-4; D possibly corresponds to TRBD1 (5 bases). The germline gives CDR1 DFQATT, CDR2 SNEGSKA (reference sequence). Trimming pared 1 base from V and 5 bases from J, leaving 8 bases between. The CDR3 is 13 residues long. CDR3 DNA: TGCAGTGCTAGAGCAGGGATGAATGAAAAACTGTTTTTT. Translation gives CSARAGMNEKLFF.

This clonotype was counted at least ten times. The chain recombines TRBV4-2 with TRBJ2-3; possibly TRBD1 for D (6 bases). V gave up 1 base and J gave up 4 bases, with 12 bases separating them. Germline V CDR1 and CDR2: LGHNA, YNFKEQ. The CDR3 is 15 amino acids. The CDR3 here is CASSQAGGGPDTQYF. The CDR3 coding sequence is TGTGCCAGCAGCCAAGCGGGTGGGGGCCCAGATACGCAGTATTTT.

This clonotype was detected only a few times. The chain uses TRBV20-1 and TRBJ1-1, with D possibly matching TRBD1 (6 bases). Germline V CDR1 and CDR2: DFQATT, SNEGSKA (reference sequence). With 3 bases removed from V and 4 bases from J, the gap between germline ends came to 12 bases. The CDR3 contains 13 residues. This CDR3 reads CSASSTGFTEAFF. For the CDR3, the DNA is TGCAGTGCTAGTTCAACAGGGTTCACTGAAGCTTTCTTT.

The table lists this clonotype with many counts. J is TRBJ2-7 and V is TRBV28; D is possibly TRBD1 or TRBD2 (5 bases each). The CDR3 has 14 residues. V was cut by 4 bases and J by 5 bases, with 15 bases left in between. The germline gives CDR1 MDHEN, CDR2 SYDVKM. CDR3 sequence reads: CASSSQGPGNEQYF. The CDR3 nucleotides are TGTGCCAGCAGTTCCCAGGGCCCGGGAAACGAGCAGTACTTC.

This clonotype was found many times. The chain combines TRBV5-1 with TRBJ2-3; 7 positions match TRBD2. The CDR3 sequence is 16 residues long. J gave up 4 bases and V 0 bases, and 8 bases lay outside the gene matches. Germline CDR1 SGHRS, CDR2 YFSETQ. The CDR3 nucleotides are TGCGCCAGCAGCTTGGTATCGGGAGGTAATGCAGATACGCAGTATTTT. This gives the protein CASSLVSGGNADTQYF. Complete variable domain (other parts from reference TRBV5-1 and TRBJ2-3): KAGVTQTPRYLIKTRGQQVTLSCSPISGHRSVSWYQQTPGQGLQFLFEYFSETQRNKGNFPGRFSGRQFSNSRSEMNVSTLELGDSALYLCASSLVSGGNADTQYFGPGTRLTVL.

The chain combines TRBV7-9 with TRBJ2-1, with 14 bases fitting TRBD2. The V gene's germline CDR1 is SEHNR and CDR2 FQNEAQ (reference sequence). V gave up 5 bases and J gave up 7 bases; unmatched junction bases: 10. The CDR3 has 17 amino acids. The CDR3 DNA is TGTGCCAGCAGCCAGTTACCGGGACTAGCGGGAGCTAATGAGCAGTTCTTC. It codes for CASSQLPGLAGANEQFF. The variable domain in full, with the rest retrieved from reference TRBV7-9 and TRBJ2-1, is DTGVSQNPRHKITKRGQNVTFRCDPISEHNRLYWYRQTLGQGPEFLTYFQNEAQLEKSRLLSDRFSAERPKGSFSTLEIQRTEQGDSAMYLCASSQLPGLAGANEQFFGPGTRLTVL.

The chain uses TRBV27 and TRBJ1-2; D not resolved. Germline CDR1 MNHEY, CDR2 SMNVEV (reference sequence). The ends were cut back, 3 bases at V and 2 bases at J, with 7 bases in the middle. This CDR3 contains 13 residues. CDR3 loop: CASSLNSNYGYTF. CDR3 nucleotide sequence: TGTGCCAGCAGTTTGAACTCAAACTATGGCTACACCTTC.

This clonotype was recorded a few times. The chain combines TRBV6-1 with TRBJ1-2, with TRBD1 as a possible D gene (5 bases). Germline CDR1 reads MNHNS; CDR2 reads SASEGT. CDR3 size: 15 residues. V lost 4 bases and J lost 5, with 17 bases in between. This chain's CDR3 is CASSVLATGEYGYTF. The CDR3 DNA is TGTGCCAGCAGTGTCCTCGCAACAGGCGAGTATGGCTACACCTTC.

A few counts support this clonotype. The genes are TRBV6-2 or TRBV6-3 and TRBJ1-2; a possible D gene is TRBD1 (6 bases). CDR3 size: 15 residues. Germline CDR1 and CDR2: MNHEY and SVGEGT. The germline V and J ends were trimmed by 2 bases and 6 bases, with 16 bases remaining between them. CDR3 nucleotides: TGTGCCAGCAGTTACGAACAGGGAAGGAGTGATGGCTACACCTTC. It yields the protein CASSYEQGRSDGYTF.

In its sample, this clonotype was seen many times. The chain combines TRBV12-3 or TRBV12-4 with TRBJ1-2; TRBD1 is a possible D gene (6 bases). V was pared by 6 bases and J by 3 bases, with 17 bases between. The CDR3 is 15 residues long. The CDR3 coding sequence is TGTGCCAGCAGCCTCGACAACAGGGCCTACTATGGCTACACCTTC. Encoded protein: CASSLDNRAYYGYTF.